This TCR beta chain was found in a study of CD8 T cells in ankylosing spondylitis. This CDR3 is built from 14 residues. Germline CDR1 reads SGDLS; CDR2 reads YYNGEE. V was clipped by 1 base and J by 4 bases, with 12 bases between them. TCRdb called the 5' RACE reads again in MiXCR, with one record for every CDR3 protein. This repertoire shows under 150,000 distinct CDR3 sequences, approximately 10% found once; its top ten account for approximately 3.6%. This clonotype was counted ten times or more. Its antigen remains unidentified. Overall study results and limits: A TCR beta motif of 8 or 9 highly homologous variants appeared characteristic of ankylosing spondylitis blood.

The chain carries TRBV9 and TRBJ2-7; D is ambiguous. Material: blood, either unsorted or a sorted T cell fraction (not recorded which). This TCR was sampled from a male donor with ankylosing spondylitis or in good health (not recorded which). CDR3 in amino acids: CASSVSSDAYEQYF. Written as DNA, the CDR3 is TGTGCCAGCAGCGTAAGTTCTGATGCGTACGAGCAGTACTTC.